This T cell receptor beta chain was documented in a study of human T cells and chemical hapten exposure. As for the study in general: Per-sample variation in TCR yield stemmed mainly from small pooled library volume differences.

TCRdb ran MiXCR on the RACE reads and lists one entry per CDR3 protein. The sample gives approximately 68,000 distinct CDR3 sequences, roughly 8.5% of which show up once; around 3.5% is in the top ten. The trim removed 5 bases at V and 4 bases at J, leaving 4 bases unmatched. The CDR3 covers 15 residues. CDR1 and CDR2 from the germline V gene are MNHNS and SASEGT. The time point: patch test 2, 6 weeks after DPC sensitization. Treatment specified: therapeutic diphenylcyclopropenone sensitization with weekly scalp DPC. The sequenced sample was whole blood, obtained in connection with sensitization to the hapten diphenylcyclopropenone (DPC). The chain is built from TRBV6-1 and TRBJ2-2; 10 nucleotides match TRBD1. The sequence derives from a woman aged 45-65 years with alopecia areata. Some clones in this sample may be carry-over from other donors' samples. In nucleotides, the CDR3 is TGTGCCAGCAGTCCCAGGACAGGGGGCACCGGGGAGCTGTTTTTT. It specifies CASSPRTGGTGELFF.